This T cell receptor beta chain came from a study of graft-versus-host responses after intestinal transplantation. For the study at large: Transplant types were multivisceral, liver-intestinal, or isolated intestinal. Uniformly, recipients were administered anti-thymocyte globulin induction with subsequent tacrolimus and steroids for about 3 years. The study, taken as a whole, reports: Circulating GvH clone levels at their peak were associated with HvG declines (early post-transplant). Some patients had graft-donor T cell macrochimerism. In their allografts, the ratios of graft-versus-host to host-versus-graft T cell clones were high.

The germline CDR1 and CDR2 sequences are SGHDT and YYEEEE. The CDR3 sequence is 14 residues long. The trim removed 4 bases at V and 4 bases at J, leaving 5 bases unmatched. Sequencing was performed with immunoSEQ multiplex PCR; in TCRdb, only in-frame clones are kept and a portion is missing. In the table there are about 54,000 clones, roughly nine tenths of which are singletons. Concerning this clone itself: Its target is not known.

The receptor was isolated from a human patient who received an intestinal transplant, so some T cells may come from the graft donor. The V gene is TRBV5-6, the J gene TRBJ1-2; the match to TRBD1 covers 9 bases. This specimen was PBMCs, taken around 95 weeks after intestinal transplant. Written as DNA, the CDR3 is TGTGCCAGCAGCAACAGGGGGCGGATCTATGGCTACACCTTC. The encoded protein is CASSNRGRIYGYTF.